These 27 T cell receptor beta chains share one sample of origin, sequenced in a study of cytomegalovirus exposure and HLA in healthy donors. This PCR relied on a set of 60 Vbeta primers and 13 Jbeta primers. Sequenced by immunoSEQ multiplex PCR; TCRdb stores in-frame clones only, minus some. The sample yields more than 60,000 clones, under 80% seen once. Source material: PBMCs. The receptors derive from a man between 35 and 55 years old in good health and CMV-seropositive.

This clone was detected once. The CDR3 bases are TGTGCCAGCAGCACTACGGCCGGTGGCTACACCTTC. It specifies CASSTTAGGYTF. This sequence joins TRBV5-6 and TRBJ1-2; D not resolved. CDR1 is SGHDT and CDR2 is YYEEEE in the germline V gene. This CDR3 spans 12 amino acids. With 4 bases removed from V and 7 bases from J, the gap between germline ends came to 11 bases. Using reference TRBV5-6 and TRBJ1-2 for the parts outside the CDR3, the full variable domain is DAGVTQSPTHLIKTRGQQVTLRCSPKSGHDTVSWYQQALGQGPQFIFQYYEEEERQRGNFPDRFSGHQFPNYSSELNVNALLLGDSALYLCASSTTAGGYTFGSGTRLTVV.

The chain uses TRBV11-1 and TRBJ2-7, with D possibly being TRBD2 (6 bases). The CDR3 loop spans 15 amino acids. The ends were cut back, 4 bases at V and 4 bases at J, with 17 bases in the middle. In germline, CDR1 is SGHAT, CDR2 FQDESV (reference sequence). CDR3 sequence (DNA): TGTGCCAGCAGCTCATCTAGCTCGGGGGTTTACGAGCAGTACTTC. Protein: CASSSSSSGVYEQYF.

The chain joins TRBV4-3 to TRBJ1-2; D ambiguous. The CDR3 consists of 13 residues. Trimming cost V 3 bases and J 0 bases, with 5 bases left between them. Germline lookup yields CDR1 LGHNA and CDR2 YSLEER. The CDR3 DNA is TGCGCCAGCAGCCACGACACTAACTATGGCTACACCTTC. It encodes CASSHDTNYGYTF.

The chain has TRBV6-1 and TRBJ2-7, with D tentatively TRBD1 (5 bases). V was pared by 4 bases and J by 2 bases, with 9 bases between. This CDR3 spans 13 amino acids. The germline CDR1 and CDR2 sequences are MNHNS and SASEGT. The CDR3 DNA reads TGTGCCAGCAGTGCCGGACAAACCTACGAGCAGTACTTC. The encoded protein is CASSAGQTYEQYF.

The V gene is TRBV28, the J gene TRBJ2-7; TRBD1 matches at 10 bases. Germline values: CDR1 MDHEN, CDR2 SYDVKM. This CDR3 spans 18 amino acids. Trimming took 5 bases from V and 4 from J; bases not matched to a gene: 17. The CDR3 DNA follows: TGTGCCAGCAGTCCCGACAGGGGGCGACCAACCGGCCCTTACGAGCAGTACTTC. Protein product: CASSPDRGRPTGPYEQYF.

The genes are TRBV2 and TRBJ1-2; D is unresolved. Between the trimmed V and J ends, which lost 4 bases and 0 bases, there was a span of 12 bases. The V gene's germline CDR1 is SNHLY and CDR2 FYNNEI. CDR3 length: 15 amino acids. The CDR3 here is CASSVRPGSNYGYTF. CDR3 in DNA: TGTGCCAGCAGTGTCCGACCGGGATCTAACTATGGCTACACCTTC.

The V call is TRBV2, the J call TRBJ1-5, with 9 bases aligning to TRBD1. The CDR3 is 14 amino acids. The germline V gene has CDR1 SNHLY and CDR2 FYNNEI. Trimming took 7 bases from V and 6 from J; bases not matched to a gene: 7. CDR3 in amino acids: CASTMDRGGQPQHF. Here the CDR3 DNA reads TGTGCCAGCACCATGGACAGGGGTGGTCAGCCCCAGCATTTT.

This clone was seen a few times. CDR3 protein: CASIGQQYEQFF. CDR3 coding DNA: TGTGCCAGCATTGGACAGCAATATGAGCAGTTCTTC. This rearrangement joins TRBV28 to TRBJ2-1; D perhaps matches TRBD1 (6 bases). The CDR3 covers 12 residues. The germline CDR1 and CDR2 sequences are MDHEN and SYDVKM. V was pared by 7 bases and J by 8 bases, with 12 bases between. The entire variable domain, with the rest obtained from reference TRBV28 and TRBJ2-1, is as follows: DVKVTQSSRYLVKRTGEKVFLECVQDMDHENMFWYRQDPGLGLRLIYFSYDVKMKEKGDIPEGYSVSREKKERFSLILESASTNQTSMYLCASIGQQYEQFFGPGTRLTVL.

The chain recombines TRBV5-8 with TRBJ1-5; D call uncertain. Trimming cost V 8 bases and J 6 bases, with 18 bases left between them. The V gene's germline CDR1 is SGHTS and CDR2 YDEGEE. This CDR3 spans 14 amino acids. The CDR3 DNA is TGTGCCAGTTTTGAACTCCAACGGGGTCAGCCCCAGCATTTT. It specifies CASFELQRGQPQHF.

V usage is TRBV29-1 and J usage is TRBJ1-2; tentative D call: TRBD1 (6 bases). This CDR3 comprises 18 residues. Trimming shortened V by 0 bases and J by 3 bases, and 23 bases separated the two germline ends. Germline CDR1 SQVTM, CDR2 ANQGSEA. CDR3 region: CSVEDPRRGAEGYYGYTF. As DNA, the CDR3 is TGCAGCGTTGAAGACCCGCGGCGGGGGGCAGAGGGATACTATGGCTACACCTTC. Full variable domain (outside the CDR3, taken from reference TRBV29-1 and TRBJ1-2): SAVISQKPSRDICQRGTSLTIQCQVDSQVTMMFWYRQQPGQSLTLIATANQGSEATYESGFVIDKFPISRPNLTFSTLTVSNMSPEDSSIYLCSVEDPRRGAEGYYGYTFGSGTRLTVV.

The chain carries TRBV18 and TRBJ1-5; 9 bases fit TRBD1. V shed 4 bases and J 0 bases; nucleotides not matched to a gene: 4. The germline CDR1 and CDR2 sequences are KGHSH and LQKENI. This CDR3 comprises 16 residues. CDR3 protein: CASSLRTGDSNQPQHF. The CDR3 DNA follows: TGTGCCAGCTCACTAAGGACAGGGGATAGCAATCAGCCCCAGCATTTT.

The V gene is TRBV7-9, the J gene TRBJ1-2; D is possibly TRBD1 (6 bases). The V end lost 5 bases, the J end lost 7 bases, and 14 bases lay between the germline ends. CDR1 is SEHNR and CDR2 is FQNEAQ in the germline V gene (reference sequence). The CDR3 has 13 amino acids. The CDR3: CASSVTGRSGYTF. The CDR3 DNA is TGTGCCAGCAGCGTTACAGGGCGGAGTGGCTACACCTTC.

This clone was detected only once. The J gene is TRBJ2-1, the V gene TRBV5-5; 7 nucleotides align to TRBD2. This CDR3 has 16 residues. V trimming: 6 bases; J trimming: 6 bases; junction bases outside the gene matches: 15. Germline values: CDR1 SGHKS, CDR2 YYEKEE (reference sequence). In DNA, the CDR3 is TGTGCCAGCATCCTCGGATTGGGGCTAGCGGCCAATGAGCAGTTCTTC. Translated, it gives CASILGLGLAANEQFF. The full variable domain, completed using reference TRBV5-5 and TRBJ2-1, is DAGVTQSPTHLIKTRGQQVTLRCSPISGHKSVSWYQQVLGQGPQFIFQYYEKEERGRGNFPDRFSARQFPNYSSELNVNALLLGDSALYLCASILGLGLAANEQFFGPGTRLTVL.

V gene TRBV6-1 combines with J gene TRBJ2-7, with 10 bases lining up with TRBD1. The CDR3 totals 14 residues. J gave up 3 bases and V 1 base, and 0 bases lay outside the gene matches. CDR1 is MNHNS, CDR2 SASEGT, per germline. The CDR3 is CASSEGTGGYEQYF. CDR3 coding DNA: TGTGCCAGCAGTGAAGGGACAGGGGGCTACGAGCAGTACTTC.

The V gene is TRBV27, the J gene TRBJ2-7, with 9 bases matching TRBD1. CDR1 is MNHEY, CDR2 SMNVEV, per germline (reference sequence). The ends lost 4 bases at V and 6 bases at J; junction bases unmatched: 10. CDR3 length: 15 amino acids. CDR3 DNA sequence: TGTGCCAGCAGTTCGTCCGGGACAGGGCGGCGCGAGCAGTACTTC. Translation: CASSSSGTGRREQYF.

V and J are TRBV30 and TRBJ1-5, with 8 bases fitting TRBD1. The CDR3 has 13 amino acids. Germline lookup yields CDR1 GTSNPN and CDR2 SVGIG (reference sequence). The trim removed 7 bases at V and 2 bases at J, leaving 4 bases unmatched. The CDR3 loop is CAYQGQGNQPQHF. The CDR3 DNA reads as TGTGCCTACCAGGGACAGGGCAATCAGCCCCAGCATTTT. Variable domain in full (rest from reference TRBV30 and TRBJ1-5): SQTIHQWPATLVQPVGSPLSLECTVEGTSNPNLYWYRQAAGRGLQLLFYSVGIGQISSEVPQNLSASRPQDRQFILSSKKLLLSDSGFYLCAYQGQGNQPQHFGDGTRLSIL.

The chain uses TRBV28 and TRBJ2-2; the D gene is possibly TRBD2 (6 bases). The V and J ends lost 1 base and 0 bases respectively, with 9 bases between them. This CDR3 region has 16 residues. Germline CDR1 is MDHEN and CDR2 is SYDVKM. The CDR3 protein is CASSLLSGSNTGELFF. The CDR3 coding sequence is TGTGCCAGCAGTTTATTAAGCGGGTCGAACACCGGGGAGCTGTTTTTT.

CDR3 protein: CSVVPTGEEETQYF. CDR3 in DNA: TGCAGCGTGGTTCCCACAGGGGAAGAAGAGACCCAGTACTTC. This chain links TRBV29-1 with TRBJ2-5; 7 bases agree with TRBD1. Germline values: CDR1 SQVTM, CDR2 ANQGSEA. The CDR3 is made up of 14 amino acids. The trim removed 6 bases at V and 3 bases at J, leaving 10 bases unmatched.

This chain joins TRBV10-1 and TRBJ2-7; 7 positions match TRBD1. Trimming cost V 3 bases and J 6 bases; bases outside gene matches: 11. Per germline, CDR1 WNHNN and CDR2 SYGVQD (reference sequence). The CDR3 extends over 15 amino acids. The DNA for the CDR3 is TGCGCCAGCAGTGACCCTGGGACAGCGAATGGCGAGCAGTACTTC. Translation: CASSDPGTANGEQYF.

The rearrangement joins TRBV7-9 to TRBJ2-7; D may be TRBD2 (5 bases). The CDR3 runs to 12 residues. V lost 4 bases and J lost 7, with 11 bases in between. CDR1 is SEHNR and CDR2 is FQNEAQ in the germline V gene (reference sequence). The CDR3 coding sequence is TGTGCCAGCAGCTCCGGACTTTCGGAGCAGTACTTC. The encoded protein is CASSSGLSEQYF.

This sequence joins TRBV5-4 and TRBJ2-2; the D is unclear. Germline V gene sequence: CDR1 SGHNT, CDR2 YYREEE (reference sequence). The CDR3 sequence is 12 residues long. Trimming removed 0 bases from V and 10 bases from J, with 7 bases in between. CDR3 nucleotide sequence: TGTGCCAGCAGCTTGGAGATGGCGGAGCTGTTTTTT. Amino acid sequence: CASSLEMAELFF.

The chain is built from TRBV20-1 and TRBJ2-7; maybe TRBD2 (6 bases). CDR1 is DFQATT and CDR2 is SNEGSKA in the germline V gene (reference sequence). This CDR3 spans 11 amino acids. The ends were cut back, 6 bases at V and 5 bases at J, with 11 bases in the middle. The CDR3 coding sequence is TGCAGTGCCGGGACTTCCCACGAGCAGTACTTC. It yields the protein CSAGTSHEQYF.

The rearrangement links TRBV7-9 to TRBJ2-4; 7 nucleotides match TRBD1. V shed 5 bases and J 6 bases; nucleotides not matched to a gene: 7. CDR3 length: 14 amino acids. From germline, CDR1 is SEHNR and CDR2 FQNEAQ (reference sequence). Here the CDR3 reads CASSPQGTLNIQYF. The CDR3, as DNA: TGTGCCAGCAGCCCACAGGGGACGCTAAACATTCAGTACTTC.

This chain uses TRBV6-1 with TRBJ2-1; D possibly corresponds to TRBD2 (5 bases). Germline V gene lookup returns CDR1 MNHNS and CDR2 SASEGT. The CDR3 covers 14 residues. V gave up 8 bases and J gave up 1 base, with 12 bases separating them. As DNA, the CDR3 is TGTGCCAGCGGGGAAGCGGCTTCCTACAATGAGCAGTTCTTC. It specifies CASGEAASYNEQFF.

The CDR3 protein is CASSPISRDRGIRYEQYF. Here the CDR3 DNA reads TGTGCCAGCAGTCCCATAAGCCGGGACAGGGGGATTCGGTACGAGCAGTACTTC. V usage is TRBV11-2 and J usage is TRBJ2-7; 11 nucleotides agree with TRBD1. Germline-derived CDR1 and CDR2 are SGHAT and FQNNGV. V was pared by 6 bases and J by 4 bases, with 17 bases of the junction left unmatched. There are 18 residues in the CDR3. Full variable domain (rest looked up from reference TRBV11-2 and TRBJ2-7): EAGVAQSPRYKIIEKRQSVAFWCNPISGHATLYWYQQILGQGPKLLIQFQNNGVVDDSQLPKDRFSAERLKGVDSTLKIQPAKLEDSAVYLCASSPISRDRGIRYEQYFGPGTRLTVT.

This chain connects TRBV4-2 to TRBJ1-1; D is undetermined. CDR1 LGHNA and CDR2 YNFKEQ come from the germline V gene. V lost 0 bases and J lost 1, with 12 bases in between. The CDR3 has 16 amino acids. The CDR3 sequence: CASSQDPNRPNTEAFF. CDR3 in DNA: TGTGCCAGCAGCCAAGATCCTAACAGACCGAACACTGAAGCTTTCTTT.

Remarks on this clone: Other nucleotide sequences in the sample specify the same CDR3. J is TRBJ1-1 and V is TRBV29-1; TRBD1 agrees at 8 bases. The ends lost 6 bases at V and 3 bases at J; junction bases unmatched: 9. CDR1 SQVTM and CDR2 ANQGSEA come from the germline V gene. The CDR3 has 14 amino acids. The CDR3 here is CSVSTGEGHTEAFF. The CDR3 DNA reads TGCAGCGTCTCGACAGGGGAGGGTCACACTGAAGCTTTCTTT.